This is a list of T cell receptor beta chains from one sample in a study of beta chain features in type 1 diabetes. Assay: immunoSEQ multiplex PCR; the TCRdb copy retains only in-frame clones and omits some. The data show 130,000 to 150,000 clones, with roughly a tenth seen just once and 0.55% to 0.85% held by the top ten. The sample comprised central memory CD4+ T cells from blood. The origin of the receptors is a man aged 18 to 30 in good health. The conserved cysteine and the conserved F or W are not part of the CDR3 here.

TRBJ2-5 TRBV30 AWRRLAGAETQY
TRBJ1-2 TRBV5-4 ASRTGSSNYGYT
TRBJ1-1 TRBV7-2 ASSPQGGNTEAF
TRBJ2-7 TRBV6-1 ASSPKLAGENEQY
TRBJ1-2 TRBV5-1 ASSQGTYGYT
TRBJ1-1 TRBV27 ASSPAGNTEAF
TRBJ2-5 TRBV4-3 ASSQDHRGGKTQY
TRBJ2-3 TRBV7-3 ASSPRLAGGATDTQY
TRBJ2-7 TRBV7-3 ASSPLASGPYEQY
TRBJ2-5 TRBV5-4 ASSLEDRGGTQY
TRBJ2-1 TRBV7-2 ASRPSGGDEQF
TRBJ1-1 TRBV18 ASSRDRNTEAF
TRBJ2-3 TRBV7-8 ASSLAGVTSRDTQY
TRBJ2-7 TRBV5-8 ASTPIDRGHKQY
TRBJ1-1 TRBV9 ASSVAPVTEAF
TRBJ2-1 TRBV5-4 ASSRGLAGEINEQF
TRBJ1-4 TRBV2 ASRAVEKLF
TRBJ1-4 TRBV11-2 ASSLSTGGGEKLF
TRBJ2-1 TRBV9 ASSVDDIPV
TRBJ2-7 TRBV6-1 ASSPRTGHYEQY
TRBJ1-3 TRBV10-3 AISDQAISGNTIY
TRBJ1-3 TRBV2 ASTRGSGNTIY
TRBJ2-3 TRBV7-9 ASSLAQGADTQY
TRBJ2-7 TRBV5-1 ASSGQTYEQY
TRBJ2-3 TRBV15 ATSSRAGGRDTQY
TRBJ2-1 TRBV5-1 ASRRTSASYNEQF
TRBJ2-7 TRBV14 ASSQQGLVSVEQY
TRBJ2-5 TRBV5-1 ASSLRGDGEETQY
TRBJ2-3 TRBV5-5 ASSLDGSSTDTQY
TRBJ2-5 TRBV18 ASSPRATGEETQY
TRBJ2-3 TRBV6-1 ASSERDISAGTGLTDTQY
TRBJ2-7 TRBV4-2 ASSQDTSGQGSYEQY
TRBJ1-2 TRBV9 ASSVQGDTYGYT
TRBJ2-5 TRBV5-4 ASSFTSGGAQTQY
TRBJ1-3 TRBV7-9 ASRRGAGGPNTIY
TRBJ2-5 TRBV7-8 ASRLDRAGSQETQY
TRBJ2-7 TRBV6-1 ASSEELAGAYEQY
TRBJ2-1 TRBV7-3 ASRTSGGRGNEQF
TRBJ2-1 TRBV4-3 ASSRTDASYNEQF
TRBJ2-7 TRBV6-1 ASSEGWAGAARSLEQY